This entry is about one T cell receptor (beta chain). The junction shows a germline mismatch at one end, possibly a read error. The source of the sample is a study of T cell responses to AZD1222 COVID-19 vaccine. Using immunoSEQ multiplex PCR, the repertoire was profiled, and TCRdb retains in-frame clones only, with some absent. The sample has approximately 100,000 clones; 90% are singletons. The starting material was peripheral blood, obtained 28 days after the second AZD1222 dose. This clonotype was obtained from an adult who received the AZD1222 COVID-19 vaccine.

CDR3 amino acids: CASSPLAGYQETQYF. The CDR3 bases are TGTGCTAGCAGCCCACTAGCGGGGTACCAAGAGACCCAGTACTTC. This chain connects TRBV7-7 to TRBJ2-5; 10 nucleotides align to TRBD2. The CDR3 is made up of 15 amino acids. Germline-derived CDR1 and CDR2 are SSHAT and FNYEAQ (reference sequence).